Listed below are T cell receptor beta chains from one sample, sequenced in a study of blood T cell repertoires in COVID-19. Libraries were prepared by immunoSEQ multiplex PCR; TCRdb keeps only in-frame clonotypes and omits some of them. The data contain over 120,000 clones, approximately 90% of them singletons. The sequenced material came from PBMCs or T cells enriched from blood (not recorded which). These receptors all come from a man in his forties or fifties who had recovered from COVID-19. CDR3s leave out the opening cysteine and the closing phenylalanine or tryptophan.

v_gene: TRBV28; j_gene: TRBJ2-4; CDR3aa: ASRPVPGQGGGDIQY
v_gene: TRBV4-1; j_gene: TRBJ1-2; CDR3aa: ASSQGQLYIDSSGNT
v_gene: TRBV5-1; j_gene: TRBJ2-7; CDR3aa: ASSFNSGSREQY
v_gene: TRBV20-1; j_gene: TRBJ1-1; CDR3aa: SAGPGQKTF
v_gene: TRBV5-1; j_gene: TRBJ2-5; CDR3aa: ASSLHRGGEETQY
v_gene: TRBV5-1; j_gene: TRBJ1-4; CDR3aa: ASSRETLNEKLF
v_gene: TRBV7-9; j_gene: TRBJ1-1; CDR3aa: ASSLARGENTEAF
v_gene: TRBV4-3; j_gene: TRBJ1-2; CDR3aa: ASSQDGRGKSNYGYT
v_gene: TRBV13; j_gene: TRBJ1-5; CDR3aa: ASSLRDSNQPQH
v_gene: TRBV7-2; j_gene: TRBJ2-7; CDR3aa: ASSFAGREQY
v_gene: TRBV27; j_gene: TRBJ2-1; CDR3aa: ASSLIQGRYNEQF
v_gene: TRBV27; j_gene: TRBJ1-4; CDR3aa: ASSPRTGEKLF
v_gene: TRBV28; j_gene: TRBJ1-5; CDR3aa: ASSSPRDTKH
v_gene: TRBV3-1/TRBV3-2; j_gene: TRBJ2-2; CDR3aa: ASSSRPGTGVKATGELF
v_gene: TRBV18; j_gene: TRBJ1-3; CDR3aa: ASNAGAAGNTIY